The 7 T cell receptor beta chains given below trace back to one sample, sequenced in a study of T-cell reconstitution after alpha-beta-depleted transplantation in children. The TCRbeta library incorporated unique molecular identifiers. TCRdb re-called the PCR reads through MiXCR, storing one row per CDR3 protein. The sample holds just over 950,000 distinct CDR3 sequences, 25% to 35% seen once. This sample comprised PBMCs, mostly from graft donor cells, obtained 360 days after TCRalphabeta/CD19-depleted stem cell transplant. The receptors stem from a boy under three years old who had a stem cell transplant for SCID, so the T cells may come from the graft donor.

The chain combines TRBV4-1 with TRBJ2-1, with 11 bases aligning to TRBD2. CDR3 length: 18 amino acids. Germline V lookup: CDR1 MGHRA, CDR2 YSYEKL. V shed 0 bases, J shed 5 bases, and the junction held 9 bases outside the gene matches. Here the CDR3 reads CASSQDKLGLAVDNEQFF. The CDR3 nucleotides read TGCGCCAGCAGCCAAGATAAGCTGGGACTAGCGGTCGACAATGAGCAGTTCTTC.

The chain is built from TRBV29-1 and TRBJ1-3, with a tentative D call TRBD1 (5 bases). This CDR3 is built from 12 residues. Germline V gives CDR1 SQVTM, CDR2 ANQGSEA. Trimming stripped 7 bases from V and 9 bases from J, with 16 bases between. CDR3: CSAGQVPSTIYF. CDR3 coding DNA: TGCAGCGCAGGACAAGTCCCCAGCACCATATATTTT. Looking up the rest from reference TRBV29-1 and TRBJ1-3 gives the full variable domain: SAVISQKPSRDICQRGTSLTIQCQVDSQVTMMFWYRQQPGQSLTLIATANQGSEATYESGFVIDKFPISRPNLTFSTLTVSNMSPEDSSIYLCSAGQVPSTIYFGEGSWLTVV.

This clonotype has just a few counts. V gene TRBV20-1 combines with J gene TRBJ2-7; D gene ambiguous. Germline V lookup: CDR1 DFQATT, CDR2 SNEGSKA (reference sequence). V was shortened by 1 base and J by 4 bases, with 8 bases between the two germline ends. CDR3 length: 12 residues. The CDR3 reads CSARGALYEQYF. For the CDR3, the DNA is TGCAGTGCTAGAGGGGCTTTATACGAGCAGTACTTC.

The CDR3 region has the DNA TGCAGTGCCCTACAGGGAAGGAGCTCCTACGAGCAGTACTTC. Amino acid sequence: CSALQGRSSYEQYF. The chain combines TRBV20-1 with TRBJ2-7; tentative D call: TRBD1 (6 bases). The CDR3 is made up of 14 amino acids. V was cut by 6 bases and J by 0 bases, with 15 bases left in between. Per germline, CDR1 DFQATT and CDR2 SNEGSKA (reference sequence).

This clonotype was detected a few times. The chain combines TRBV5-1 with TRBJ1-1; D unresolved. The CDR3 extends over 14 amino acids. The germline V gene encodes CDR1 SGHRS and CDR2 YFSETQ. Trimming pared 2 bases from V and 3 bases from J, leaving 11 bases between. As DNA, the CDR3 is TGCGCCAGCAGCTTAGACGTTAGCGACACTGAAGCTTTCTTT. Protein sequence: CASSLDVSDTEAFF.

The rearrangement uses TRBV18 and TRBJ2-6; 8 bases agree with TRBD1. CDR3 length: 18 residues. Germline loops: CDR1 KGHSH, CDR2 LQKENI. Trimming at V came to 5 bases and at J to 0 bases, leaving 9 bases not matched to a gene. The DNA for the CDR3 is TGTGCCAGCTCAGGCCTGACAGGGGTCGACTCTGGGGCCAACGTCCTGACTTTC. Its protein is CASSGLTGVDSGANVLTF.

The DNA of the CDR3 is TGTGCCAGCAGCCAGAGGGGGGGCAAAAACATTCAGTACTTC. Translated, it gives CASSQRGGKNIQYF. V gene TRBV3-1 combines with J gene TRBJ2-4; a possible D gene is TRBD2 (7 bases). V dropped 3 bases and J dropped 3 bases, with 9 bases sitting between them. The V gene's germline CDR1 is LGHDT and CDR2 YNNKEL (reference sequence). The CDR3 runs to 14 residues.